This TCR beta chain stems from a study of metastatic and nonmetastatic thyroid tumors. About the research overall: Samples came from malignant and benign thyroid patients, and repertoires were compared across blood and tumor or nodule tissue. Study-wide points: According to reports, the diversity of TCR beta was significantly higher in malignant thyroid tumors than in benign nodules, and this held in both blood and tumor samples.

The CDR3 runs 17 residues. The germline V gene encodes CDR1 SGHDN and CDR2 FVKESK. V was cut by 0 bases and J by 2 bases, with 13 bases left in between. Original handling: For papillary thyroid cancer, a distant-metastasis classifier was constructed from CDR3 differences observed across clinicopathological groups. TCRdb re-analyzed the PCR reads using MiXCR. These V and J calls rely on TCRdb rather than the paper's analysis. The sample holds 25,000 to 30,000 clones, 20% to 25% seen once. No treatment had been given to any patient before thyroid surgery. Of note for this clone: The antigen is unknown.

Sequenced sample: blood. The TCR sequence derives from a female donor with papillary thyroid cancer or a benign thyroid nodule (not recorded which). Some clones in this sample may be carry-over from other donors' samples. The J gene is TRBJ2-2, the V gene TRBV14; D may be TRBD1 (6 bases). The CDR3 DNA is TGTGCCAGCAGCCAAGAGAAATGGACAGTAAACACCGGGGAGCTGTTTTTT. As protein: CASSQEKWTVNTGELFF.